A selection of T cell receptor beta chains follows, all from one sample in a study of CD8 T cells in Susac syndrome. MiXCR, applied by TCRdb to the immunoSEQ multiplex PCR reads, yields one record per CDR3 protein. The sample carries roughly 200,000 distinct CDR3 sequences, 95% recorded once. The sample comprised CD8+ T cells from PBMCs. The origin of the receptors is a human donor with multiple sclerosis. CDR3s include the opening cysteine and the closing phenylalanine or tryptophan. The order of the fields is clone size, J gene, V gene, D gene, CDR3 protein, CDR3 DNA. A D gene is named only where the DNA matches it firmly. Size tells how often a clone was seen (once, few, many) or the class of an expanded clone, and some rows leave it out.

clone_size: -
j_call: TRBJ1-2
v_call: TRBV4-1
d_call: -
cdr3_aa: CASSQPLGEANYGYTF
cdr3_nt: TGCGCCAGCAGCCAACCGCTGGGTGAAGCTAACTATGGCTACACCTTC

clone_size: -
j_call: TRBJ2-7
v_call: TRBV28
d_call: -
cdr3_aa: CASSLGLAKAYEQYF
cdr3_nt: TGTGCCAGCAGTTTGGGCCTAGCGAAAGCCTACGAGCAGTACTTC

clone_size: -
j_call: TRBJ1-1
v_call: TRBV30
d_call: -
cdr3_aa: CAWGQWNTEAFF
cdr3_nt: TGTGCCTGGGGACAGTGGAACACTGAAGCTTTCTTT

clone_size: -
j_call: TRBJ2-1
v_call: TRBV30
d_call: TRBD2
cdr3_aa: CAWKGLAGRSSYNEQFF
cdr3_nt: TGTGCCTGGAAGGGACTAGCGGGGAGGAGCTCCTACAATGAGCAGTTCTTC

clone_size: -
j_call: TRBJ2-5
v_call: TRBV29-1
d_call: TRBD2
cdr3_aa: CSVLGSSGGTETQYF
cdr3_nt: TGCAGCGTCCTCGGGTCTAGCGGGGGGACGGAGACCCAGTACTTC

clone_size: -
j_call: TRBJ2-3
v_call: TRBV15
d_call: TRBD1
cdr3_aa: CATSGPGQNTDTQYF
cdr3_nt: TGTGCCACCAGCGGACCGGGACAGAACACAGATACGCAGTATTTT

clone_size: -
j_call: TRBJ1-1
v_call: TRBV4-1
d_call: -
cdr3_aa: CASSQAYREGLGTEAFF
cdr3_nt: TGCGCCAGCAGCCAAGCGTACAGGGAAGGCCTGGGCACTGAAGCTTTCTTT

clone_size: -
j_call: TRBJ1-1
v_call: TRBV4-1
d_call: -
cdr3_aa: CASSQGIGTEAFF
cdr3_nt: TGCGCCAGCAGCCAAGGCATTGGCACTGAAGCTTTCTTT

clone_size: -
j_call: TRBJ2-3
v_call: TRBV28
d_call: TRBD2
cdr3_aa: CASSFTSGSLTDTQYF
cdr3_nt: TGTGCCAGCAGTTTTACTAGCGGGAGCTTGACAGATACGCAGTATTTT

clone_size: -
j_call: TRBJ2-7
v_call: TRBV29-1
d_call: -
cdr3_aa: CSVLFPQGYFEQYF
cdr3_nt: TGCAGCGTCCTATTTCCCCAGGGGTACTTCGAGCAGTACTTC

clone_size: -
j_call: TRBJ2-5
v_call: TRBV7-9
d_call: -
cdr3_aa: CASSKRPGRSIQETQYF
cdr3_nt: TGTGCCAGCAGCAAGAGACCGGGACGTAGTATCCAAGAGACCCAGTACTTC

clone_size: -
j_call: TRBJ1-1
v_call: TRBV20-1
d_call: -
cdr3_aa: CSARAGYTEAFF
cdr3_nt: TGCAGTGCCAGAGCAGGGTACACTGAAGCTTTCTTT

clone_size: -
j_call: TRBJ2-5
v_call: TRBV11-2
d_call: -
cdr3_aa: CASSLSPRRETQYF
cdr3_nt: TGTGCCAGCAGCTTATCCCCCAGGAGAGAGACCCAGTACTTC

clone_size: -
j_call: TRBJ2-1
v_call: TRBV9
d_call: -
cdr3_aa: CASSAPRAGPYNEQFF
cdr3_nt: TGTGCCAGCAGTGCCCCCCGGGCCGGGCCCTACAATGAGCAGTTCTTC

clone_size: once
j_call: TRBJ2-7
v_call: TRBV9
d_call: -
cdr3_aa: CASSASGTRGYEQYF
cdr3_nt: TGTGCCAGCAGCGCTTCCGGGACAAGGGGGTACGAGCAGTACTTC

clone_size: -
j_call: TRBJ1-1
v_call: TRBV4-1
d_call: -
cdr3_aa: CASSQDGRNTEAFF
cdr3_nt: TGCGCCAGCAGCCAAGATGGACGGAACACTGAAGCTTTCTTT

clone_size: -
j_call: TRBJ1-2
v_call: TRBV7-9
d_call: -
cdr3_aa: CASGSNYGYTF
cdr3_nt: TGTGCCAGCGGATCTAACTATGGCTACACCTTC

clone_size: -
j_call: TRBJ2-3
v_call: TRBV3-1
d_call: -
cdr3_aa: CASSQDPEAGTQYF
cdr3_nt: TGTGCCAGCAGCCAAGATCCGGAGGCAGGTACGCAGTATTTT

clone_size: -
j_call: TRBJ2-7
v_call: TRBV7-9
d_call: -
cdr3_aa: CASSPPSGTPQEQYF
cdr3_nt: TGTGCCAGCAGCCCACCCTCCGGGACACCCCAGGAGCAGTACTTC

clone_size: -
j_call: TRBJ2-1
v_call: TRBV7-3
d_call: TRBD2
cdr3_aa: CASSLLAGGPGSYNEQFF
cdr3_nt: TGTGCCAGCAGCTTACTAGCGGGAGGGCCTGGCTCCTACAATGAGCAGTTCTTC

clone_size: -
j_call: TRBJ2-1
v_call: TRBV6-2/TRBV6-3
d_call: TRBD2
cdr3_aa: CASSPAGLAGYNEQFF
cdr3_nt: TGTGCCAGCAGCCCAGCGGGGCTAGCGGGGTACAATGAGCAGTTCTTC

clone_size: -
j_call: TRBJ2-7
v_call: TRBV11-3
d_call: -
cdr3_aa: CASRLPRQNEQYF
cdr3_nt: TGTGCCAGCAGACTCCCAAGGCAGAACGAGCAGTACTTC

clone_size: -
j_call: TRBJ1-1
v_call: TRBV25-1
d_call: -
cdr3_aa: CASNADVNTEAFF
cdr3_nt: TGTGCCAGCAACGCGGACGTAAACACTGAAGCTTTCTTT

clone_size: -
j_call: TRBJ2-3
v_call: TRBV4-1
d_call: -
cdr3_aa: CASSQVGLVTDTQYF
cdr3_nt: TGCGCCAGCAGCCAAGTAGGCCTCGTCACAGATACGCAGTATTTT

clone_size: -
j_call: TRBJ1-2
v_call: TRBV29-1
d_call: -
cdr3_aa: CSVVGGQANYGYTF
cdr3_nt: TGCAGCGTTGTGGGGGGCCAAGCTAACTATGGCTACACCTTC

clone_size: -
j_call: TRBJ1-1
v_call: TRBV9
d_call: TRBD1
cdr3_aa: CASSPPGGSNTEAFF
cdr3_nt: TGTGCCAGCAGCCCCCCAGGGGGGTCGAACACTGAAGCTTTCTTT

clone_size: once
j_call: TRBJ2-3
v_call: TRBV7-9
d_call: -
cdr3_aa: CASSLRDFTDTQYF
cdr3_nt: TGTGCCAGCTCCCTTCGAGACTTCACAGATACGCAGTATTTT

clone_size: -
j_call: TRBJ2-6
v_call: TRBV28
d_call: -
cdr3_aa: CASAPMGAGANVLTF
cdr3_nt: TGTGCCAGCGCTCCCATGGGGGCTGGGGCCAACGTCCTGACTTTC

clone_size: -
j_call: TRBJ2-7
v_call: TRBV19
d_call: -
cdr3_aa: CASSIMVAYEQYF
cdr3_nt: TGTGCCAGTAGTATAATGGTCGCCTACGAGCAGTACTTC

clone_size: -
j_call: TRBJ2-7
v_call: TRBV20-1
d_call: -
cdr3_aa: CSARESGGLLYEQYF
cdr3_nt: TGCAGTGCTAGAGAGTCCGGAGGACTGCTCTACGAGCAGTACTTC

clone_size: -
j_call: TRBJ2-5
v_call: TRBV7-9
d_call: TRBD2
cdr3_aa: CASGRGGKTQYF
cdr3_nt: TGTGCCAGCGGGAGGGGTGGAAAGACCCAGTACTTC

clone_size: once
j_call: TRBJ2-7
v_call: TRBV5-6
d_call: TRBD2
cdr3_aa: CASSESGRAREQYF
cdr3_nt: TGTGCCAGCAGTGAGAGCGGGAGGGCCCGCGAGCAGTACTTC

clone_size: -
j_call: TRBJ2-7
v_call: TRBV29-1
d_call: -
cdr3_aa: CSVDDKYF
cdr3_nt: TGCAGCGTTGACGATAAGTACTTC

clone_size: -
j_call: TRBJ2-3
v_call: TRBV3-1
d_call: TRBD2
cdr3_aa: CASSPGTSGGEVTDTQYF
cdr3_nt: TGTGCCAGCAGCCCAGGGACTAGCGGGGGTGAAGTCACAGATACGCAGTATTTT

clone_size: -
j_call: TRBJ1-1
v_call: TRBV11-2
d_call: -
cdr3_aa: CASSLVRGMNTEAFF
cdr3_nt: TGTGCCAGCAGCTTAGTTCGCGGAATGAACACTGAAGCTTTCTTT

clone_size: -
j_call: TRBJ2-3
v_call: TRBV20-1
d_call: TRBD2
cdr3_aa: CSARVSGGSTDTQYF
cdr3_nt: TGCAGTGCTAGAGTTAGCGGGGGTTCCACAGATACGCAGTATTTT

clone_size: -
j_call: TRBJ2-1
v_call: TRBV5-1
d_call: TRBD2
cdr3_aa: CASSLRLAGGDEQFF
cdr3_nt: TGCGCCAGCAGCTTGAGGCTAGCGGGAGGGGATGAGCAGTTCTTC

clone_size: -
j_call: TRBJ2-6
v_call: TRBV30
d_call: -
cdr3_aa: CAVRWGANVLTF
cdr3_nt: TGTGCCGTGCGCTGGGGGGCCAACGTCCTGACTTTC

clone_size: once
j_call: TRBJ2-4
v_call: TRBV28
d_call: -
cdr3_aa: CASSFRGTKNIQYF
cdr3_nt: TGTGCCAGCAGTTTCAGGGGAACCAAAAACATTCAGTACTTC

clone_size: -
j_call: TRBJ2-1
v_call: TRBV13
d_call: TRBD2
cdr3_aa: CASSQGLAGANEQFF
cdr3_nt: TGTGCCAGCAGCCAAGGACTAGCGGGAGCCAATGAGCAGTTCTTC